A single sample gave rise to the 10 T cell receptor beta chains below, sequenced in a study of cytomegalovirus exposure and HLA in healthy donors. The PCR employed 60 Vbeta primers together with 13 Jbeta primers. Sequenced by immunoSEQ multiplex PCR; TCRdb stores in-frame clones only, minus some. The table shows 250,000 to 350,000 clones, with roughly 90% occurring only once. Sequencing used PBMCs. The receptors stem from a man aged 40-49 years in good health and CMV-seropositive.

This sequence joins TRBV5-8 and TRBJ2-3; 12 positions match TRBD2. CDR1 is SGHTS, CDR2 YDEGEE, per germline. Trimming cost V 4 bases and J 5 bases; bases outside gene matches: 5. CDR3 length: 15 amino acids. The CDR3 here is CASSPSGRAQDTQYF. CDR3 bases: TGTGCCAGCAGCCCTAGCGGGAGGGCCCAAGATACGCAGTATTTT.

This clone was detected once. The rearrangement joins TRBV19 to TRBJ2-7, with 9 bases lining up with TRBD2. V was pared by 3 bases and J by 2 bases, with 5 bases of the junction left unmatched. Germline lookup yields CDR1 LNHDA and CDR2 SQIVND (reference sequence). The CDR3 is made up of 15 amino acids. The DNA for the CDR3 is TGTGCCAGTAGTATTCGCCTAGCGGGGACCTACGAGCAGTACTTC. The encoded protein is CASSIRLAGTYEQYF.

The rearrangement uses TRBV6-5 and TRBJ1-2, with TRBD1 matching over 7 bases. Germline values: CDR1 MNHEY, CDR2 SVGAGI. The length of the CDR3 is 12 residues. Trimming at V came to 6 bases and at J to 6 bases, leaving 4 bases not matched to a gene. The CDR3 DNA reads TGTGCCAGCAGGCACAGGGGTGATGGCTACACCTTC. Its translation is CASRHRGDGYTF.

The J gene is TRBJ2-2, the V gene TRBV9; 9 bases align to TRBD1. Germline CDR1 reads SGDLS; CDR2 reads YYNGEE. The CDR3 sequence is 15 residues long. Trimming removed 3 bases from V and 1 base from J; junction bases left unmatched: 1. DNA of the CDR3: TGTGCCAGCAGCGGGACAGGGGTGAACACCGGGGAGCTGTTTTTT. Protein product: CASSGTGVNTGELFF.

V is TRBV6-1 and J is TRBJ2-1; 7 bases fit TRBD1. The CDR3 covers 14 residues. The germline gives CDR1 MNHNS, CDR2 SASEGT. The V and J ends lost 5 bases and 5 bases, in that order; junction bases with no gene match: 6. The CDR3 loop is CASSTRGINNEQFF. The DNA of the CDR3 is TGTGCCAGCAGTACCAGGGGGATTAACAATGAGCAGTTCTTC.

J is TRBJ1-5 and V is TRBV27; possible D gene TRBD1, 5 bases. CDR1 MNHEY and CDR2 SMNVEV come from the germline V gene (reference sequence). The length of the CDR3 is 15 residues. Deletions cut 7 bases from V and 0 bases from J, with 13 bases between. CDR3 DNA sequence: TGTGCCAGCACCCCCAGACAGAGTAGCAATCAGCCCCAGCATTTT. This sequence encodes CASTPRQSSNQPQHF.

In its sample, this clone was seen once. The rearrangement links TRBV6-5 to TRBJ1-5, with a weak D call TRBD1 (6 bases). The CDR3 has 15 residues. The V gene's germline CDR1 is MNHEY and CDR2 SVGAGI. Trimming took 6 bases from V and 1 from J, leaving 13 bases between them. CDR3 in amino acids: CASSPRGGSNQPQHF. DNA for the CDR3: TGTGCCAGCAGCCCGAGGGGGGGGAGCAATCAGCCCCAGCATTTT.

The CDR3 DNA reads TGTGCCACCAGCAGAGGGGACAGACTCGGGGAGACCCAGTACTTC. This encodes CATSRGDRLGETQYF. The V and J genes are TRBV15 and TRBJ2-5, with 7 bases lining up with TRBD1. The ends lost 1 base at V and 5 bases at J; junction bases unmatched: 7. The CDR3 consists of 15 residues. From germline, CDR1 is LNHNV and CDR2 YYDKDF (reference sequence).

CDR3 loop: CASSGQGGTDTQYF. The CDR3 region has the DNA TGTGCCAGCAGTGGACAGGGTGGCACAGATACGCAGTATTTT. This chain connects TRBV6-6 to TRBJ2-3; 8 positions match TRBD1. Trimming cost V 5 bases and J 1 base; bases outside gene matches: 2. This CDR3 has 14 residues. Looked up from germline, CDR1 is MNHNY and CDR2 is SVGAGI (reference sequence).

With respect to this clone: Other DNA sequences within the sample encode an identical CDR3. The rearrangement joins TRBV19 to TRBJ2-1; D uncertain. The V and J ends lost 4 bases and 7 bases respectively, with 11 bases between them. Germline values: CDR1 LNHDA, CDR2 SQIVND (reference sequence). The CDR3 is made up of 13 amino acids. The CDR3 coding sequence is TGTGCCAGTAGTACCCGACTCGGTAATGAGCAGTTCTTC. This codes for CASSTRLGNEQFF.